The subject of this entry is one T cell receptor beta chain. Methods used by the authors: From reference gene primer amplification, estimates of nucleated cell counts were derived. The assay was immunoSEQ multiplex PCR, and TCRdb's table has in-frame clones only and misses some. That table supplies the V and J calls and clone size; D and trimming were determined from the DNA. Among some 64,000 clones listed, 65% to 80% were seen once. The data belong to a study of blood T cell repertoires in COVID-19. As for the study in general: The samples span acute and convalescent COVID-19 from the United States, Italy and Spain. In each case, the material was cDNA or gDNA derived from T cells, B-cell-depleted T cells, or PBMCs.

The CDR3 is 13 amino acids. CDR1 and CDR2 from the germline V gene are DFQATT and SNEGSKA (reference sequence). Trimming removed 3 bases from V and 5 bases from J, with 12 bases in between. The sequence was collected from a woman older than 75 with active or convalescent COVID-19. The sequenced sample was peripheral blood. This chain links TRBV20-1 with TRBJ2-3, with D unresolved. CDR3 in DNA: TGCAGTGCTAGTATCCCCGCTAGAGATACGCAGTATTTT. Translating gives CSASIPARDTQYF.